The entry that follows covers one T cell receptor beta chain sequence. Which cohort a participant joined came from the clinical history participants gave. Recovered Cohort 3 donors showed two negative PCRs, clearance, or symptom resolution. These data belong to a study of blood T cell repertoires in COVID-19. Overall study: Nucleic acid was either cDNA or gDNA, and it came from T cells, B-cell-depleted T cells, or PBMCs.

The table came from immunoSEQ multiplex PCR; TCRdb's copy has only in-frame clones and leaves some out. The repertoire holds fewer than 150,000 clones, with roughly four fifths as singletons. The V gene's germline CDR1 is SGDLS and CDR2 YYNGEE. Losses at the gene ends were 3 bases for V and 10 bases for J; bases not matched to a gene: 6. The CDR3 runs to 12 residues. The chain uses TRBV9 and TRBJ2-7; the match to TRBD1 covers 8 bases. The source of this sequence is a man aged 25 to 40 who had recovered from COVID-19. Sequenced material: PBMCs or T cells enriched from blood (not recorded which). The CDR3 sequence: CASSGQGPEQYF. CDR3 bases: TGTGCCAGCAGCGGACAGGGGCCGGAACAGTACTTC.